Below, 20 T cell receptor beta chains from the same sample are listed, as sequenced in a study of sequential checkpoint blockade in melanoma. Libraries were prepared by immunoSEQ multiplex PCR; TCRdb keeps only in-frame clonotypes and omits some of them. Altogether tens of thousands of clones are present, roughly 89% being singletons, with the ten largest covering roughly 12%. Specified treatment: randomized to nivolumab then ipilimumab (arm A) or the reverse (arm B). The specimen comprised CD8+ T cells sorted from blood (inferred from file names), sampled from a patient given nivolumab and ipilimumab in sequence. The receptors derive from a human donor with melanoma.

This clone was detected once. V usage is TRBV6-1 and J usage is TRBJ1-1, with 7 bases identical to TRBD1. Germline V gene sequence: CDR1 MNHNS, CDR2 SASEGT. With 1 base clipped from V and 4 bases from J, the junction kept 6 bases outside the gene matches. The CDR3 is 15 amino acids. DNA for the CDR3: TGTGCCAGCAGTGAAGGGGACAGAGCCCTCACTGAAGCTTTCTTT. It yields the protein CASSEGDRALTEAFF.

V usage is TRBV2 and J usage is TRBJ2-7; 9 nucleotides match TRBD2. V shed 8 bases and J 4 bases; nucleotides not matched to a gene: 6. Germline CDR1 and CDR2: SNHLY and FYNNEI. The length of the CDR3 is 13 residues. Written as DNA, the CDR3 is TGTGCCAGCGGGCTAGCGGGAAGGTACGAGCAGTACTTC. Protein sequence: CASGLAGRYEQYF.

The chain carries TRBV28 and TRBJ2-7; D remains ambiguous. This CDR3 region has 13 residues. CDR1 and CDR2 from the germline V gene are MDHEN and SYDVKM. V lost 6 bases and J 6 bases, leaving 15 bases between the germline ends. DNA of the CDR3: TGTGCCAGCAGGCCCCTCCTAACGCCCGAGCAGTACTTC. Translated, it gives CASRPLLTPEQYF.

To note about this clone: One junction end does not reproduce the germline sequence, and a read error may be involved. V is TRBV28 and J is TRBJ2-7; no clear D. In germline, CDR1 is MDHEN, CDR2 SYDVKM. The CDR3 is 11 residues long. In DNA form, the CDR3 reads TGTGCCAGCAGTTTATCCTTCGAGCAGTACTTC. It codes for CASSLSFEQYF.

The genes are TRBV5-1 and TRBJ2-7; 9 nucleotides agree with TRBD2. Losses at the gene ends were 3 bases for V and 5 bases for J; bases not matched to a gene: 18. Germline-derived CDR1 and CDR2 are SGHRS and YFSETQ. This CDR3 is 18 amino acids long. In DNA form, the CDR3 reads TGCGCCAGCAGCTACCTGCCTCGGCCTAGCGGGGCCAAGAACGAGCAGTACTTC. This gives the protein CASSYLPRPSGAKNEQYF.

This sequence joins TRBV19 and TRBJ2-2; D is possibly TRBD2 (6 bases). Germline V gene sequence: CDR1 LNHDA, CDR2 SQIVND (reference sequence). Trimming pared 0 bases from V and 1 base from J, leaving 15 bases between. CDR3 size: 18 residues. In DNA, the CDR3 is TGTGCCAGTAGTATAGATTGGAGGGATACTGTGAACACCGGGGAGCTGTTTTTT. Amino acids: CASSIDWRDTVNTGELFF.

DNA of the CDR3: TGTGCCAGCAGCTTAACAGGGTCCTCCTACGAGCAGTACTTC. It is translated as CASSLTGSSYEQYF. V and J are TRBV11-2 and TRBJ2-7; the D gene is possibly TRBD1 (6 bases). Trimming took 2 bases from V and 0 from J, leaving 8 bases between them. This CDR3 has 14 residues. In germline, CDR1 is SGHAT, CDR2 FQNNGV.

This clone was recorded only once. The rearrangement links TRBV9 to TRBJ2-2, with D uncertain. Germline assignment: CDR1 SGDLS and CDR2 YYNGEE. This CDR3 region has 13 residues. Trimming removed 0 bases at V and 7 bases at J, with 7 bases between. The CDR3 is CASSVATGGELFF. The DNA for the CDR3 is TGTGCCAGCAGCGTAGCTACCGGCGGGGAGCTGTTTTTT.

This clone has a single count. The rearrangement uses TRBV7-6 and TRBJ2-5, with 9 bases lining up with TRBD1. The CDR3 length is 16 residues. J gave up 4 bases and V 5 bases, and 11 bases lay outside the gene matches. Germline-derived CDR1 and CDR2 are SGHVS and FNYEAQ. CDR3 loop: CASSRGGDRVRETQYF. The CDR3 DNA is TGTGCCAGCAGCCGAGGGGGGGACAGGGTGAGAGAGACCCAGTACTTC.

The chain recombines TRBV7-2 with TRBJ2-1; TRBD2 is a possible D gene (5 bases). Per the germline V gene, CDR1 is SGHTA and CDR2 is FQGNSA. V was trimmed by 0 bases and J by 0 bases, leaving 9 bases between them. CDR3 length: 16 amino acids. Written as DNA, the CDR3 is TGTGCCAGCAGCTTAGCGGGAGTGCGCTCCTACAATGAGCAGTTCTTC. Residues: CASSLAGVRSYNEQFF.

This chain uses TRBV15 with TRBJ1-3; the D gene is possibly TRBD1 (5 bases). Germline CDR1 is LNHNV and CDR2 is YYDKDF (reference sequence). Trimming pared 3 bases from V and 1 base from J, leaving 10 bases between. CDR3 length: 15 residues. The CDR3 loop reads CATSRPQGSGNTIYF. DNA for the CDR3: TGTGCCACCAGCAGGCCCCAGGGTTCTGGAAACACCATATATTTT.

V is TRBV9 and J is TRBJ1-5; 7 nucleotides line up with TRBD1. V shed 3 bases and J 3 bases; nucleotides not matched to a gene: 3. Germline CDR1 reads SGDLS; CDR2 reads YYNGEE. The CDR3 has 14 residues. The CDR3 loop reads CASSDGTDNQPQHF. The CDR3 DNA follows: TGTGCCAGCAGCGACGGGACAGACAATCAGCCCCAGCATTTT.

With regard to this clone: The junction departs from germline at one end; a sequencing error may be responsible. V is TRBV9 and J is TRBJ2-3; the match to TRBD2 covers 8 bases. This CDR3 is 15 amino acids long. Germline values: CDR1 SGDLS, CDR2 YYNGEE. DNA of the CDR3: TGTGCCAGCAACGTAGCGGGAAGTCCCACAGATACGCAGTATTTT. Translated, it gives CASNVAGSPTDTQYF.

V usage is TRBV29-1 and J usage is TRBJ2-7, with TRBD1 identical over 7 bases. The V gene end was trimmed by 4 bases and the J gene end by 4 bases; junction bases not matched to a gene: 7. Per germline, CDR1 SQVTM and CDR2 ANQGSEA. The CDR3 has 13 amino acids. The CDR3 here is CSVGGDRAYEQYF. As DNA, the CDR3 is TGCAGCGTTGGGGGAGACAGGGCGTACGAGCAGTACTTC.

This chain links TRBV13 with TRBJ2-7, with D unresolved. V dropped 1 base and J dropped 6 bases, with 10 bases sitting between them. The length of the CDR3 is 13 residues. Germline assignment: CDR1 PRHDT and CDR2 FYEKMQ (reference sequence). CDR3 sequence reads: CASSLELKREQYF. CDR3 in DNA: TGTGCCAGCAGCTTAGAATTGAAGCGCGAGCAGTACTTC.

This chain connects TRBV7-9 to TRBJ2-1, with 7 bases lining up with TRBD2. Germline assignment: CDR1 SEHNR and CDR2 FQNEAQ (reference sequence). V shed 5 bases, J shed 4 bases, and the junction held 8 bases outside the gene matches. CDR3 length equals 15 residues. This CDR3 reads CASSKLAKVYNEQFF. The CDR3 nucleotides are TGTGCCAGCAGCAAACTAGCGAAGGTTTACAATGAGCAGTTCTTC.

The J gene is TRBJ2-5, the V gene TRBV6-5; D possibly corresponds to TRBD2 (6 bases). Germline V CDR1 and CDR2: MNHEY, SVGAGI. The CDR3 is 15 residues long. Trimming took off 4 bases at V and 5 bases at J, with 17 bases between the two ends. CDR3: CASSSTGDLRETQYF. CDR3 bases: TGTGCCAGCAGTTCTACGGGGGATCTTCGGGAGACCCAGTACTTC.

For this clone: This sample also contains other DNA sequences that code for the same CDR3. The chain is built from TRBV19 and TRBJ1-2; D is uncertain. The CDR3 covers 12 residues. Germline CDR1 and CDR2: LNHDA and SQIVND (reference sequence). Between the trimmed V and J ends, which lost 1 base and 8 bases, there was a span of 8 bases. The CDR3 spells CASSIGGGGYTF. DNA of the CDR3: TGTGCCAGTAGTATAGGCGGAGGCGGCTACACCTTC.

This chain connects TRBV29-1 to TRBJ2-5, with D perhaps TRBD1 (5 bases). Judging by the DNA end, TRBJ2-7 fits better; the J call may be wrong. Germline V gene lookup returns CDR1 SQVTM and CDR2 ANQGSEA. This CDR3 contains 12 residues. The CDR3 protein is CSDPPTQGEQYF. CDR3 coding DNA: TGCTCCGACCCTCCCACCCAGGGCGAGCAGTACTTC.

This clone appeared a single time. The chain carries TRBV27 and TRBJ2-5; no clear D gene. CDR1 and CDR2 from the germline V gene are MNHEY and SMNVEV (reference sequence). V lost 7 bases and J lost 0, with 12 bases in between. This CDR3 is built from 14 residues. This CDR3 is CASKAVEYQETQYF. For the CDR3, the DNA is TGTGCCAGCAAGGCGGTTGAGTACCAAGAGACCCAGTACTTC.